A selection of T cell receptor beta chains follows, all from one sample in a study of cytomegalovirus exposure and HLA in healthy donors. The table came from immunoSEQ multiplex PCR; TCRdb's copy has only in-frame clones and leaves some out. Of some 190,000 clones in the sample, roughly 77% were seen once. The sequencing input was PBMCs. The receptors derive from a woman in her 30s in good health and CMV-seropositive. CDR3s include the opening cysteine and the closing phenylalanine or tryptophan. The D gene is left open where the match is weak. Clone size is shown for a subset of rows, as once, few, many or a class of expanded clone.

size	V	D	J	DNA	CDR3
few	TRBV28	.	TRBJ2-5	TGTGCAATCAGTCCCCGCCAAGAGACCCAGTACTTC	CAISPRQETQYF
.	TRBV7-3	TRBD1	TRBJ2-1	TGTGCCAGCAGCTTACCGACAGGGTCGGGGGAGCAGTTCTTC	CASSLPTGSGEQFF
.	TRBV7-6	TRBD2	TRBJ2-1	TGTGCCAGCAGCTCGGGGAGCGGGCTAGCGGGGGCCTACAATGAGCAGTTCTTC	CASSSGSGLAGAYNEQFF
.	TRBV9	.	TRBJ2-6	TGTGCCAGCAGCGATGACAGCCGTCGCTCGGGGGCCAACGTCCTGACTTTC	CASSDDSRRSGANVLTF
.	TRBV5-6	.	TRBJ2-7	TGTGCCAGCAGCTCAACAGGGCCCAGCTCCTACGAGCAGTACTTC	CASSSTGPSSYEQYF
.	TRBV2	TRBD1	TRBJ1-2	TGTGCCAGCAGTCCCGGACAGGCGTTATTTGGCTACACCTTC	CASSPGQALFGYTF
few	TRBV4-3	.	TRBJ2-1	TGCGCCAGCAGCCAACGGGGTAATTGTGATGAGCAGTTCTTC	CASSQRGNCDEQFF
.	TRBV7-2	TRBD1	TRBJ2-1	TGTGCCAGCAGCGGACCCACAGGGGACTCCTACAATGAGCAGTTCTTC	CASSGPTGDSYNEQFF
.	TRBV2	TRBD2	TRBJ2-7	TGTGCCAGCAGTGACCCCGGGACTAGCGGGCTCTATACCTACGAGCAGTACTTC	CASSDPGTSGLYTYEQYF
few	TRBV11-2	TRBD1	TRBJ2-7	TGTGCCAGCAGCCAAGACAGGGAATGGGGGAAAGCTAACGAGCAGTACTTC	CASSQDREWGKANEQYF
.	TRBV28	TRBD1	TRBJ1-5	TGTGCCAGCAGTTACAGGGGGCACCAGCCCCAGCATTTT	CASSYRGHQPQHF
.	TRBV30	TRBD1	TRBJ2-7	TGTGCCTGGACCTCCCGGGACAGGGGCGAGCAGTACTTC	CAWTSRDRGEQYF